This T cell receptor (beta chain) was found in a study of CD8 T cells in Susac syndrome (dated by TCRdb to between 2018 and 2021). A note on the overall study: Among the Susac syndrome patients who were sequenced, clinically active disease was present in 5 or 6 and clinical remission was observed in roughly eight. At blood withdrawal, Susac syndrome patients were either therapy-naive, taking corticosteroids (in some cases with IVIg as well), or taking IVIg alone. Whether CD8+ T cell activation and differentiation in Susac syndrome was antigen driven was tested using repertoire sequencing. The study compared CD8+ T cell repertoire clonality among approximately twelve healthy donors, around 14 Susac syndrome patients and about 16 multiple sclerosis patients.

The germline ends are 3 bases apart after V is trimmed by 5 bases and J by 10 bases. The cysteine opens and the phenylalanine closes a CDR3 of 9 amino acids. Only CDR3 DNA is held: 27 bases, read in frame from base 1. CDR1 is given as SGHTA and CDR2 as FQGNSA, both from the germline V gene. Peripheral blood CD8+ and CD4+ T cells from healthy donors, Susac syndrome patients and multiple sclerosis patients were profiled using high-throughput TCR beta sequencing. Susac syndrome patients met recently defined diagnostic criteria for definite or probable disease. CD8+ TEMRA cells were enriched by FACS, while bulk CD8+ and CD4+ T cells were purified by magnetic negative isolation. Blood was drawn into EDTA tubes, processed within 24 hours, and PBMCs were isolated by density gradient centrifugation. PBMCs intended for TCR sequencing were cryopreserved in liquid nitrogen and were subsequently thawed in a 37 degrees C water bath. Purity of sorted or isolated CD4+, CD8+ and CD8+ TEMRA cells was at least 90%.

Points on this clonotype: The antigen it binds to is not known. Per-base qualities were not stored, and no clone one base away is much larger.

Broader findings and caveats from the paper: The number of individuals in the TCR sequencing and HLA analysis was acknowledged as relatively small. Clonal expansion was observed in Susac syndrome CD8+ repertoires, with the highest expansion in CD8+ TEMRA cells and greater expansion in clinically active than in remitting patients. Looking at Susac-specific public clones, the researchers identified sixteen in the total CD8+ repertoire and roughly 5 in the CD8+ TEMRA repertoire.

RNA was extracted with the RNeasy kit and roughly 0.5 to 1 ug was reverse transcribed using random hexamers. TCR beta CDR3 regions were amplified with the immunoSEQ multiplex PCR assay covering 54 Vbeta and 13 Jbeta segments. PCR amplification bias was corrected by using a synthetic template baseline for primer optimization and computational correction. Turning to the authors' computational methods: Reads were annotated to V, D and J genes per IMGT and analyzed with immunoSEQ Analyzer, keeping only productive sequences. Clonality was calculated as one minus the Shannon entropy normalized by log2 of the number of productive unique sequences. For each patient and control, public and private clones were evaluated within the 100 most prevalent clones. Susac-specific clones were defined as absent from healthy and MS cohorts, over a thousand published viral clones and other ImmuneACCESS disease sequences. TCRdb's own reprocessing of the public reads used fastp at Q25 and MiXCR and kept productive beta chains. Every CDR3 protein is listed once, alongside the most common genes and DNA of its rows. The V and J calls reflect TCRdb's pipeline rather than the authors' work. The sample records roughly 80,000 distinct CDR3 sequences, roughly 95% of which are singletons. The top ten constitute about 0.5% of the sample.

Sample: CD8+ T cells from PBMCs. The TCR sequence derives from a human donor with Susac syndrome. The rearrangement combines TRBV7-2 with TRBJ2-1, with no reliable assignment of the D segment. CDR3 protein: CASSPEQFF. The DNA sequence is as follows: TGTGCCAGCAGCCCAGAGCAGTTCTTC.